The source of this T cell receptor (beta chain) is a study of blood T cells in healthy people across ages (dated by TCRdb to the mid-2010s). Turning to the overall study: Template switching captured roughly one uniquely barcoded TCR beta cDNA molecule per two T cells in model experiments. Using deep sequencing normalized with unique cDNA molecular identifiers, the study measured how TCR beta repertoire diversity changes with age. Four age groups were formed from the donors: young (average approximately 15 years), middle-aged (more than 35), aged (62) and long-lived (roughly 81). To avoid experimental bias, donors of different ages were distributed randomly across sequencing lanes. Using the same blood draw, the study looked at two additional independent replicas of 1 million unique cDNA reads for two donors, one aged 18 to 29 and the other aged 80 or older.

Summary of the overall study and its limitations: Since profiling was done on bulk unsorted PBMCs, naive and antigen-experienced compartments could not be conclusively compared. Donor CMV infection status was unknown, potentially confounding age-related changes in expanded clonotypes. A strong correlation was found between observed TCR beta diversity and the percentage of naive T cells measured by flow cytometry. As age increased, observed TCR beta diversity per million T cells dropped in a roughly linear way, and a significant reduction was already evident by age about 40. Total diversity estimates from one million sequenced T cells were considered lower bounds and underestimates. The long-lived group showed more naive CD4+ T cells, fewer expanded clones and increased TCR diversity than the aged group, suggesting age selection.

Library method: 5' RACE. Data came from an Illumina HiSeq 2500. A second roughly 7 to 11 cycle PCR used a sample-barcoded 5' primer and a J-beta primer mix. A template-switch 5' adaptor carrying 12 random nucleotides introduced a unique molecular identifier onto each TCR beta cDNA molecule. At least 2.5 million CDR3-containing paired-end reads were obtained from each sample. The Mint cDNA synthesis kit, primed by a TRBC-specific oligonucleotide, was used to synthesize first-strand cDNA from all RNA. Following uracil-DNA glycosylase treatment, a first 18-cycle PCR with universal primers M1SS and BC2_uni_R was performed on all cDNA. Per the authors' processing: Normalization of each sample was performed by random selection of 1 million high-quality reads, each carrying a distinct molecular identifier. Reads with shared molecular identifiers were discarded instead of being binned into consensus sequences. MiTCR, set to a Q25 quality threshold and the strictest error-elimination algorithm, was used for CDR3 identification, clonotype clustering and error correction. A nonparametric unseen species model using Euler transformation provided a lower-bound estimate of total TCR beta diversity. TCRdb trimmed the raw reads at Q25, called clones with MiXCR and kept productive beta chains. CDR3 protein sequences are deduplicated, and each keeps its most common genes and DNA. The V and J calls, along with clone size, are taken from TCRdb and not from the paper's own processing. Recorded for this sample are roughly 1,800,000 distinct CDR3 sequences; 40% to 55% of them occurred a single time. Less than 2.5% of the sample is in the top ten clones.

The CDR3 starts with the cysteine, ends with the phenylalanine, and has 14 residues. The only DNA kept is the CDR3, 42 bases in frame from the first base. The germline V gene gives CDR1 as LGHNT and CDR2 as FRNRAP. V gives up 1 base and J gives up 7 bases, and the segment between their germline ends measures 10 bases. Note on this clonotype: Its antigen remains undetermined. No much larger clonotype is one base removed from it; base qualities were not supplied.

The approximately 39 donors, aged about 6 to 95 years, were systemically healthy Caucasian individuals from Russia. Each donor gave 8 to 10 milliliters of peripheral blood, drawn into EDTA-treated Vacutainer tubes. Ficoll-Paque density-gradient centrifugation was used to isolate PBMCs, with at least 6 million per sample. Trizol reagent was used to extract total RNA from PBMCs, with at least 5 micrograms per sample. The percentages of naive CD45RAhigh/CD27high T cells were determined by flow cytometry on a PBMC aliquot from every donor. The sequencing sample was made of blood. The sequence is built from TRBV12-5 and TRBJ1-4; the D gene cannot be resolved reliably. The sequence was obtained from a woman aged 40 to 55 in good health. The DNA is as follows: TGTGCTAGTGGTTTGGACTGTAAAGGTGAAAAACTGTTTTTT. Translated, it reads CASGLDCKGEKLFF.